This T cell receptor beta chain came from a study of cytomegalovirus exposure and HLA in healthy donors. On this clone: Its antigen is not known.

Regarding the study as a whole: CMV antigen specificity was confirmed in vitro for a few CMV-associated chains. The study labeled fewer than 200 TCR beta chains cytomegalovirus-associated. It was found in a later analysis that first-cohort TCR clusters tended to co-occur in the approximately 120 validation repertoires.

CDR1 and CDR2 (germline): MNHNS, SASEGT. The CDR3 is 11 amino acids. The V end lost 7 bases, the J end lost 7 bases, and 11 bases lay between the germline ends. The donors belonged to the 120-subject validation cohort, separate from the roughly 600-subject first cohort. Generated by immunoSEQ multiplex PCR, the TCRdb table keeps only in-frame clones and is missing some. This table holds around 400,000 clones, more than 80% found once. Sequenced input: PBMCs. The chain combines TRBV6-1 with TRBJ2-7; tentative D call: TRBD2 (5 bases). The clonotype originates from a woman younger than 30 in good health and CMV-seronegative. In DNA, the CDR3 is TGTGCCAGCACGAAGCCGGGGGAGCAGTACTTC. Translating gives CASTKPGEQYF.